This TCR beta chain comes out of a study of cytomegalovirus exposure and HLA in healthy donors. Study-wide points: Apart from CMV serostatus, no immune exposure information was available. A later analysis reportedly found fewer N-insertions in an Asian-associated ancestry cluster than the approximately 670-donor mean. According to the study, 160 or so TCR beta chains were cytomegalovirus-associated.

To note about this clone: Its antigen is unknown.

With 60 Vbeta and 13 Jbeta primers, the PCR was carried out. Clones were sequenced by immunoSEQ multiplex PCR, and TCRdb holds only the in-frame ones, with some missing. The sample table includes 70,000 or so clones. Nominal health characterized the donors when sampled, though unrecorded immune exposures were likely. Losses at the gene ends were 5 bases for V and 4 bases for J; bases not matched to a gene: 9. Germline V gives CDR1 PRHDT, CDR2 FYEKMQ (reference sequence). The CDR3 sequence is 17 residues long. Sequencing was done on a sample of PBMCs. The TCR originated in a boy under 18 in good health and CMV-seronegative. The chain combines TRBV13 with TRBJ1-6; 9 bases are a match to TRBD1. CDR3 in amino acids: CASSDTGGFMYNSPLHF. The CDR3 nucleotides read TGTGCCAGCAGCGACACAGGGGGCTTTATGTATAATTCACCCCTCCACTTT.